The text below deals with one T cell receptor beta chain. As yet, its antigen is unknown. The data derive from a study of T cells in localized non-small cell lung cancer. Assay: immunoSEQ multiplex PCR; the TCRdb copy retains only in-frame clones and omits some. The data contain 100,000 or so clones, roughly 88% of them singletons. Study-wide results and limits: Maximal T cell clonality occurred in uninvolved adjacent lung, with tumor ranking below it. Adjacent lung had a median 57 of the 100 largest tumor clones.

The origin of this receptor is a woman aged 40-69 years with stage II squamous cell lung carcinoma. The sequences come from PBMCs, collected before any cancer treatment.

The CDR3 DNA reads as TGTGCCAGTACCTTTGGTCCCTATGGCTACACCTTC. Residues: CASTFGPYGYTF. The J gene is TRBJ1-2, the V gene TRBV19; D not certain. CDR3 length: 12 residues. Germline CDR1 and CDR2: LNHDA and SQIVND (reference sequence). Trimming cost V 7 bases and J 4 bases, with 10 bases left between them.